This T cell receptor beta chain comes out of a study of lymphopenia after photon versus proton radiotherapy. In the case of this clone: Its antigen is still unknown.

Assay: immunoSEQ multiplex PCR; the TCRdb copy retains only in-frame clones and omits some. The sample yields tens of thousands of clones, about four fifths seen once. General study findings and limits: Better survival with proton therapy was suggested as possible, not demonstrated. Larger post-nadir TCR diversity loss correlated inversely with survival in deceased patients. Photon-treated patients lost naive T cells and TCR diversity; proton-treated stayed stable. After the lymphocyte nadir, photon-treated repertoires showed oligoclonal expansion, especially of CD8+ Temra cells.

This sample comprised peripheral blood, obtained from a patient treated with proton-based radiotherapy. The receptor's source is a man between 60 and 75 years old with pancreatic cancer.

Written as DNA, the CDR3 is TGTGCCAGCAGCTTAGGACAGCCTAGATCCTACGAGCAGTACTTC. Encoded protein: CASSLGQPRSYEQYF. The V call is TRBV5-4, the J call TRBJ2-7; possible D gene TRBD1, 6 bases. V lost 2 bases and J lost 1, with 13 bases in between. Germline CDR1 is SGHNT and CDR2 is YYREEE (reference sequence). This CDR3 is built from 15 residues.